This T cell receptor beta chain was identified in a study of vaccination effects on CD4 cells after COVID-19. Points from the study as a whole: Missing from the study were early post-infection timepoints, and its convalescent patients were few. Only a single clone (1 of 255 vaccine-induced clones in healthy vaccinees) cross-reacted with common cold coronaviruses.

The CDR3 has 17 amino acids. Per the germline V gene, CDR1 is SGHRS and CDR2 is YFSETQ. The trim removed 3 bases at V and 2 bases at J, leaving 11 bases unmatched. TCRdb's table, derived via immunoSEQ multiplex PCR, lists solely in-frame clones and lacks some. The sample includes around 66,000 clones, 74% of them seen just once. At the end of over 8 days of culture, CD4+ T cells were isolated. The participants, recipients of two vaccine doses, got either BNT162b2 or mRNA-1273. About this clone itself: Its target is not known.

The rearrangement joins TRBV5-1 to TRBJ2-1; TRBD2 matches 7 bases. The clonotype was recovered from a human donor who received a COVID-19 vaccine. Material: CD4+ T cells from PBMCs cultured without peptide, obtained after COVID-19 vaccination. The CDR3 sequence: CASSSLPSSGAYNEQFF. The DNA of the CDR3 is TGCGCCAGCAGCTCCCTCCCCTCCAGCGGGGCCTACAATGAGCAGTTCTTC.